One sample yielded the 11 T cell receptor beta chains listed below, sequenced in a study of regulatory T cells in long-lasting Graves disease. Noted time point: newly diagnosed GD, antithyroid drugs for less than 3 months. Following extraction of RNA from PBMCs, that RNA was used to make the TCR library. TCR beta libraries were built with iRepertoire HTBI primers and Arm-PCR of CDR3 regions. TCRdb independently ran MiXCR on the multiplex PCR reads; one entry per CDR3 protein. There are approximately 460,000 distinct CDR3 sequences in the sample; approximately 16% occur only once, and 9.5% to 12% lies in the top ten. These data also formed part of another study, on T cells in Graves' hyperthyroidism and ophthalmopathy.

Sequencing was performed on peripheral blood mononuclear cells (PBMCs), taken at new diagnosis, from a patient treated with antithyroid drugs. Source of these receptors: a woman in her 30s with Graves disease.

This clonotype has only a few counts. This chain links TRBV4-1 with TRBJ1-1; tentatively, D is TRBD1 (6 bases). V gave up 6 bases and J gave up 4 bases, with 21 bases separating them. CDR3 length: 16 residues. In germline, CDR1 is MGHRA, CDR2 YSYEKL. CDR3 coding DNA: TGCGCCAGCAGGACCCCCGGGGGGGGGCTCGGCACTGAAGCTTTCTTT. Translation gives CASRTPGGGLGTEAFF.

This clonotype was observed at least ten times. The V call is TRBV30, the J call TRBJ2-3; 8 positions match TRBD2. With V trimmed by 5 bases and J by 3 bases, 4 bases remained unmatched. Germline V CDR1 and CDR2: GTSNPN, SVGIG (reference sequence). This CDR3 has 13 residues. The CDR3 loop is CAWERESTDTQYF. The CDR3 coding sequence is TGTGCCTGGGAGCGGGAGAGTACAGATACGCAGTATTTT.

There are many counts of this clonotype. J is TRBJ2-7 and V is TRBV20-1; D may be TRBD1 or TRBD2 (5 bases each). The germline V gene has CDR1 DFQATT and CDR2 SNEGSKA (reference sequence). The CDR3 has 18 residues. Trimming pared 1 base from V and 1 base from J, leaving 23 bases between. Here the CDR3 reads CSARAYTGTQARSYEQYF. The CDR3 region has the DNA TGCAGTGCTAGAGCTTACACCGGGACGCAGGCCCGTTCCTACGAGCAGTACTTC.

This clonotype occurred many times. This sequence joins TRBV20-1 and TRBJ2-1; D is perhaps TRBD1 or TRBD2 (6 bases each). CDR1 is DFQATT and CDR2 is SNEGSKA in the germline V gene (reference sequence). V was clipped by 0 bases and J by 6 bases, with 15 bases between them. This CDR3 has 15 amino acids. Written as DNA, the CDR3 is TGCAGTGCTAGAGAAAGGAGGGGGATCGGCAATGAGCAGTTCTTC. It encodes CSARERRGIGNEQFF.

In this sample, this clonotype turned up many times. DNA for the CDR3: TGCAGTCCATATCAAGATACGCAGTATTTT. Amino acids: CSPYQDTQYF. The chain employs TRBV20-1 and TRBJ2-3; D is unresolved. Germline CDR1 reads DFQATT; CDR2 reads SNEGSKA (reference sequence). V was cut by 8 bases and J by 5 bases, with 8 bases left in between. The CDR3 length is 10 residues.

This clonotype was detected many times. The V and J genes are TRBV12-3 or TRBV12-4 and TRBJ2-7; D might be TRBD1 (6 bases). This CDR3 contains 16 residues. Trimming removed 5 bases at V and 2 bases at J, with 19 bases between. CDR3 sequence reads: CASSLTGTPLTYEQYF. The CDR3 nucleotides read TGTGCCAGCAGTCTTACTGGGACACCGTTGACCTACGAGCAGTACTTC.

The chain joins TRBV15 to TRBJ1-5; TRBD1 is a possible D gene (6 bases). Germline assignment: CDR1 LNHNV and CDR2 YYDKDF (reference sequence). V gave up 0 bases and J gave up 5 bases, with 11 bases separating them. The CDR3 is made up of 15 amino acids. The CDR3 region is CATSRDRQAYQPQHF. Here the CDR3 DNA reads TGTGCCACCAGCAGAGACCGACAGGCCTATCAGCCCCAGCATTTT.

This rearrangement joins TRBV2 to TRBJ2-1; D is unclear. V was pared by 9 bases and J by 0 bases, with 9 bases between. The CDR3 is 13 amino acids. Germline values: CDR1 SNHLY, CDR2 FYNNEI. This CDR3 reads CASRPASYNEQFF. The DNA of the CDR3 is TGTGCCAGTCGTCCGGCCTCCTACAATGAGCAGTTCTTC. Supplemented by reference TRBV2 and TRBJ2-1, the full variable domain reads EPEVTQTPSHQVTQMGQEVILRCVPISNHLYFYWYRQILGQKVEFLVSFYNNEISEKSEIFDDQFSVERPDGSNFTLKIRSTKLEDSAMYFCASRPASYNEQFFGPGTRLTVL.

There are many counts of this clonotype. The chain carries TRBV11-2 and TRBJ2-3; D call uncertain. This CDR3 spans 13 amino acids. The germline V and J ends were trimmed by 2 bases and 6 bases, with 9 bases remaining between them. Germline CDR1 reads SGHAT; CDR2 reads FQNNGV. CDR3 coding DNA: TGTGCCAGCAGCTTAAGCCTCCAGGATACGCAGTATTTT. Translated, it gives CASSLSLQDTQYF.

This clonotype was seen at least ten times. V usage is TRBV13 and J usage is TRBJ2-7; D gene uncertain. CDR3 size: 11 residues. The V end lost 5 bases, the J end lost 6 bases, and 8 bases lay between the germline ends. Germline V gene lookup returns CDR1 PRHDT and CDR2 FYEKMQ (reference sequence). CDR3 amino acids: CASSAASEQYF. DNA for the CDR3: TGTGCCAGCAGCGCGGCCAGCGAGCAGTACTTC.

Comment on this clonotype: Since a much larger clone is just one base distant, this may be a read error. CDR3 coding DNA: TGTGCCAGCAGCTTAGTAGGGGGGCTTGGCAATCAGCCCCAGCATTTT. This gives the protein CASSLVGGLGNQPQHF. The chain joins TRBV11-3 to TRBJ1-5; tentative D call: TRBD1 (6 bases). Trimming stripped 1 base from V and 2 bases from J, with 12 bases between. The CDR3 extends over 16 amino acids. Per germline, CDR1 SGHNT and CDR2 YENEEA.